This T cell receptor beta chain is from a study of CD8+CD57+ T cells in acquired aplastic anemia. Study as a whole: DNA from sorted CD4+ and CD8+ cells averaged roughly 3.4 ug.

This clonotype was recorded at least ten times. Genomic DNA, serving as template, underwent TCR beta VDJ and CDR3 profiling. One entry per CDR3 protein results from TCRdb running MiXCR on the reads. This table holds some 190,000 distinct CDR3 sequences, 46% found once. V lost 1 base to trimming and J lost 6 bases, with 7 bases between them. The length of the CDR3 is 12 residues. Germline V CDR1 and CDR2: SGHTA, FQGNSA. The sequence derives from a human donor in good health. The chain combines TRBV7-2 with TRBJ2-7, with D unclear. The sample comprised sorted CD4+, CD8+, or CD8+CD57+ T cells (not recorded which) from PBMCs. The CDR3, as DNA: TGTGCCAGCAGCTTAGACAGAGGCGAGCAGTACTTC. Protein: CASSLDRGEQYF.